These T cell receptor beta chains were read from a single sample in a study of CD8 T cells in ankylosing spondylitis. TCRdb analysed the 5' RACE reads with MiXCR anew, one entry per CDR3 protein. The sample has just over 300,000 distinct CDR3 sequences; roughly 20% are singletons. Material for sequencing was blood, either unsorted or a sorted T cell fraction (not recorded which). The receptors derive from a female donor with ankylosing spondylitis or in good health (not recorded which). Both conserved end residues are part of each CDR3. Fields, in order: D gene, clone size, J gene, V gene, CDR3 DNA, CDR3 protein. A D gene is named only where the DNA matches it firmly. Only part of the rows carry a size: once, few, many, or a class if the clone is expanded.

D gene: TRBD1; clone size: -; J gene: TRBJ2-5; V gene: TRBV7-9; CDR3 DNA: TGTGCCAGCAGCCAGAGACAGGGAGAGACCCAGTACTTC; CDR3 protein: CASSQRQGETQYF
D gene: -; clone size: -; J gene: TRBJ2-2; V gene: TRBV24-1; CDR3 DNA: TGTGCCACCCAGTCGGGGCTGGACACCGGGGAGCTGTTTTTT; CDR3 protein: CATQSGLDTGELFF
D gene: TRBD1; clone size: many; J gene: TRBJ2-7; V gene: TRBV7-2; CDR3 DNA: TGTGCCAGCAGCTTAGCCCACAGGGGAGAGCAGTACTTC; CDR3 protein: CASSLAHRGEQYF
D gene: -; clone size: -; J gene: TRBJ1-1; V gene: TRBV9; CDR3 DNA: TGTGCCAGCACCCCATTGAGGGGGAACACTGAAGCTTTCTTT; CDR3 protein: CASTPLRGNTEAFF
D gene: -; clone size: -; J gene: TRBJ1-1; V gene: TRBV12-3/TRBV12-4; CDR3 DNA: TGTGCCAGCAGTTTAGATCCTATTTTGGTAGCTTTCTTT; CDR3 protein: CASSLDPILVAFF
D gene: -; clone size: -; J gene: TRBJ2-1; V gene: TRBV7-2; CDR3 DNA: TGTGCCAGCAGCTTAGTAGGGTGGGGGCAGTTCTTC; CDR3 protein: CASSLVGWGQFF
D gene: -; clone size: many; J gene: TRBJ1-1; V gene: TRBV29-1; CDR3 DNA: TGCAGCGCCGAGCGGAGGGATCCAGGTTCACGGACTGAAGCTTTCTTT; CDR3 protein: CSAERRDPGSRTEAFF
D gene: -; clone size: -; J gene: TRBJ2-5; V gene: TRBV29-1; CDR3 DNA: TGCAGCGCTGCCCCCGGCAGCATCTTCCTCCATTCAGGACCAGAGACCCAGTACTTC; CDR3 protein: CSAAPGSIFLHSGPETQYF
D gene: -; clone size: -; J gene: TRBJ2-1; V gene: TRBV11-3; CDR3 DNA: TGTGCCAGCAGCTCCGGACCTAATGAGCAGTTCTTC; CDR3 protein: CASSSGPNEQFF
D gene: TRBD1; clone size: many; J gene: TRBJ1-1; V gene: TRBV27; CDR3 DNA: TGTGCCAGCAGTCCAGGGACAGGGGTGAACACTGAAGCTTTCTTT; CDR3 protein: CASSPGTGVNTEAFF
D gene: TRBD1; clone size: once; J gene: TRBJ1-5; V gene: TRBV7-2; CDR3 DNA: TGTGCCAGCAGCCCGGGACAGGGAAACAATCAGCCCCAGCATTTT; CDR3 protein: CASSPGQGNNQPQHF
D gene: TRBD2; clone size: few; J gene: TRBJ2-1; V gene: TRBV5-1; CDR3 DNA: TGCGCCAGCAGCTCTCAAGCTAGCGGGGATAATGAGCAGTTCTTC; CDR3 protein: CASSSQASGDNEQFF
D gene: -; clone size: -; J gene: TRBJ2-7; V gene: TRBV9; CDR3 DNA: TGTGCCAGCAGTCCTAAGGGACTTCTCTACGAGCAGTACTTC; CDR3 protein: CASSPKGLLYEQYF
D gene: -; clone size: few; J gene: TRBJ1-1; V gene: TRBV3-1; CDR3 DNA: TGTGCCAGCACCTACTCGGGACTTGAAGCTTTCTTT; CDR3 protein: CASTYSGLEAFF
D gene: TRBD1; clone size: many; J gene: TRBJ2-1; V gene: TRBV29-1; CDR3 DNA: TGCAGCGTAGGACAGGACAGGGGGCTATATTACAATGAGCAGTTCTTC; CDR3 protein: CSVGQDRGLYYNEQFF
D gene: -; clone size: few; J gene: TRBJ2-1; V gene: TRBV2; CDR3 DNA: TGTGCCACCAGTAGGGGCCGGCCCTACAATGAGCAGTTCTTC; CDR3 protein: CATSRGRPYNEQFF
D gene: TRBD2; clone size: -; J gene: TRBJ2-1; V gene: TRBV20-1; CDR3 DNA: TGCAGTGCTAGAGATCCTAGCGGGAGGGCCAGGTACAATGAGCAGTTCTTC; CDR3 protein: CSARDPSGRARYNEQFF
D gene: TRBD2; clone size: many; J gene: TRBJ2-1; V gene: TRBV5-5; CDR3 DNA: TGTGCCAGCAGCTTCAATCCTCCGGGACTAGCGGGAGAGGCTGAGCAGTTCTTC; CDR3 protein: CASSFNPPGLAGEAEQFF
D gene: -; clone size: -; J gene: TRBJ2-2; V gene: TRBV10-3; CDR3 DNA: TGTGCCATCAGTGGGGCGGTTATCGGGGAGCTGTTTTTT; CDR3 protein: CAISGAVIGELFF
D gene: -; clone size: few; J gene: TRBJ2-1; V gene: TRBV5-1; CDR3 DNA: TGCGCCAGCAGGTCGGGGGAGGACTACAATGAGCAGTTCTTC; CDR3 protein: CASRSGEDYNEQFF
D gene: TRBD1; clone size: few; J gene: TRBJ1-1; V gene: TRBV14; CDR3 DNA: TGTGCCAGCAGCCAAGTAGGGGGCTTAATGACTGAAGCTTTCTTT; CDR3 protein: CASSQVGGLMTEAFF
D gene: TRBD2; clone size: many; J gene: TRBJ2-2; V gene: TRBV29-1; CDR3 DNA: TGCAGCGTTGGCCGACGGGAGGGAACCGGGGAGCTGTTTTTT; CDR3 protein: CSVGRREGTGELFF
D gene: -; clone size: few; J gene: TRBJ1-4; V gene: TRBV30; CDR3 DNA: TGTGCCTGGAGTGTCGGGACAATCGGAGGGGAAAAACTGTTTTTT; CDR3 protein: CAWSVGTIGGEKLFF
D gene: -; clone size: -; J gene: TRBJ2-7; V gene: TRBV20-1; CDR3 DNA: TGCAGTGCGCCTCGGACAGCTGGGGAGCAGTACTTC; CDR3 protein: CSAPRTAGEQYF
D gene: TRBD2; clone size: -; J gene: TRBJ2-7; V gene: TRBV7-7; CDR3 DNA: TGTGCCAGCAGCTTAGCGGGAGGGCCCCCCGAGCAGTACTTC; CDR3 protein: CASSLAGGPPEQYF
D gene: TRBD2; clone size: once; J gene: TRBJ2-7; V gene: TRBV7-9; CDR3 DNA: TGTGCCAGCAGTCACACTCCGGGACTAGCGGAGACCTACGAGCAGTACTTC; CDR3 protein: CASSHTPGLAETYEQYF
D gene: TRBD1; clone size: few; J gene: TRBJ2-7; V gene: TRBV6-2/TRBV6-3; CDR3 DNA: TGTGCCAGCAACCACGGGACAGCCGAGCAGTACTTC; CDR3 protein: CASNHGTAEQYF
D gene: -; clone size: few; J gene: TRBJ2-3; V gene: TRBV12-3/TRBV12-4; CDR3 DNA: TGTGCCAGCAGTTTAGGGGCGGAAGATACGCAGTATTTT; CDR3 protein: CASSLGAEDTQYF
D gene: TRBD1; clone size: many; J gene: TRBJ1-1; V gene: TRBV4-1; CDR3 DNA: TGCGCCAGCAGCCAAGTGGACAGGGAAGGCACTGAAGCTTTCTTT; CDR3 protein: CASSQVDREGTEAFF
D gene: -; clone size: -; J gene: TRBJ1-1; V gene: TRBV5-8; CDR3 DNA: TGTGCCAGCAGCTTGGGGGGGGCGGGAGTCACTGAAGCTTTCTTT; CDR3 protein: CASSLGGAGVTEAFF
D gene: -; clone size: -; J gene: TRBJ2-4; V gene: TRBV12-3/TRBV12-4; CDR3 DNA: TGTGCCAGCAGTTTATCGGGGGGCCAATCAAACATTCAGTACTTC; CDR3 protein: CASSLSGGQSNIQYF
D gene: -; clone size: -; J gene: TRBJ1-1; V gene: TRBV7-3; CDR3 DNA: TGTGCCAGCAGCCTTATGGCGGGTCGGAACACTGAAGCTTTCTTT; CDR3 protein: CASSLMAGRNTEAFF
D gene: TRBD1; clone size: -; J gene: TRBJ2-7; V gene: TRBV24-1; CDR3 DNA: TGTGCCACTCAAGACACAGGGGATGATGTGCAGTACTTC; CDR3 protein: CATQDTGDDVQYF
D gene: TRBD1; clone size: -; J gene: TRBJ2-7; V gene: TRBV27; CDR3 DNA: TGTGCCAGCAGGAGGTTCTCAGGGGGCGGGTACGAGCAGTACTTC; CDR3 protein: CASRRFSGGGYEQYF
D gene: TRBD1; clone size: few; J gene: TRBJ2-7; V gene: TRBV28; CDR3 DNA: TGTGCCAGCAGTTTGGTTCAGGGGGTTGTCGAGCAGTACTTC; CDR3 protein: CASSLVQGVVEQYF
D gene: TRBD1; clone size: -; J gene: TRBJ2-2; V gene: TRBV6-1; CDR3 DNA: TGTGCCACCGCCTTAGTAGGGGGCTTCCTCACCGGGGAGCTGTTTTTT; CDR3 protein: CATALVGGFLTGELFF
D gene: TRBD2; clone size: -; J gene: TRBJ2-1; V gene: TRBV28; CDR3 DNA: TGTGCCAGCAGCCCGCCTCTAGCGGGAAATATTGAGCAGTTCTTC; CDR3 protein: CASSPPLAGNIEQFF
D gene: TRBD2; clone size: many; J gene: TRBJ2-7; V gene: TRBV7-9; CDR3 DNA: TGTGCCAGCAGCCCCTGGACTAGCGGGAGTGGCGAGCAGTACTTC; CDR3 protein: CASSPWTSGSGEQYF
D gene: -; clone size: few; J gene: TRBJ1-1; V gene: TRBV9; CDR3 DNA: TGTGCCAGCAGCCTCCTCGGCCAGAACACTGAAGCTTTCTTT; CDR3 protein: CASSLLGQNTEAFF
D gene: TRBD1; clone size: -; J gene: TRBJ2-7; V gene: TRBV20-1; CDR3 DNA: TGCAGTGCTAGAACCGGACAGGTTCCCTACGAGCAGTACTTC; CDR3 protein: CSARTGQVPYEQYF
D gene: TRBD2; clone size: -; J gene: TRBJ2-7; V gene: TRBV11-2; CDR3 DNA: TGTGCCAGCAGCTTAGGTCGGGCTGGACTAGCAAGTTCCTGGGAGCAGTACTTC; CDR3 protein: CASSLGRAGLASSWEQYF
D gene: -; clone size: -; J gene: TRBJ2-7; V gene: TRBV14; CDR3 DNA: TGTGCCAGCAGCCAACCCATCGGACAGCCCTACGAGCAGTACTTC; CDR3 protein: CASSQPIGQPYEQYF
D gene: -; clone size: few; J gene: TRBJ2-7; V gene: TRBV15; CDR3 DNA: TGTGCCACCAGCAGAGATTTTTACGAGCAGTACTTC; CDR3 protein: CATSRDFYEQYF
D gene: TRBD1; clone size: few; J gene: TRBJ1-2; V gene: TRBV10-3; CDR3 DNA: TGTGCCATCACCGCAACCGACAGGGAATATGGCTACACCTTC; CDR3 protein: CAITATDREYGYTF
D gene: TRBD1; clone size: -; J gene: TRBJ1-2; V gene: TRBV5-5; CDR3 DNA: TGTGCCAGCAGCCCAACAGGGGCCGGGGGCTATGGCTACACCTTC; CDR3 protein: CASSPTGAGGYGYTF
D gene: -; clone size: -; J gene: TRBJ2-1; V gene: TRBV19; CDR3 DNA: TGTGCCAGTAGTATCGAGCGGGCCAGCTCCTACAATGAGCAGTTCTTC; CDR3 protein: CASSIERASSYNEQFF
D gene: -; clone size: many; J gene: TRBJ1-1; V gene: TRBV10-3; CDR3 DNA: TGTGCCATCAGAGAGGACAGATCGAACACTGAAGCTTTCTTT; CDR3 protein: CAIREDRSNTEAFF
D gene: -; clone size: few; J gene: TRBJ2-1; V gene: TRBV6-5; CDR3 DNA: TGTGCCAGCAGTTACTCTGGACAGTCCTACACCTACAATGAGCAGTTCTTC; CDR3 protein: CASSYSGQSYTYNEQFF
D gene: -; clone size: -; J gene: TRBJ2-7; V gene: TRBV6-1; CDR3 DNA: TGTGCCAGCAGTAAGCACAACGCCGGGACCACGAGCTCCTACGAGCAGTACTTC; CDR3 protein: CASSKHNAGTTSSYEQYF
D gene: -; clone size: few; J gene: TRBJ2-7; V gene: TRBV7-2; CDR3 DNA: TGTGCCAGCAGCTCAGTTGTGAGGCAGGGCATATACGAGCAGTACTTC; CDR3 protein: CASSSVVRQGIYEQYF
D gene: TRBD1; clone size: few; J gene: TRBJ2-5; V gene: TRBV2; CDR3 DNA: TGTGCCAGCAGTTTACAGGGGAGCGGAGAGACCCAGTACTTC; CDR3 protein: CASSLQGSGETQYF
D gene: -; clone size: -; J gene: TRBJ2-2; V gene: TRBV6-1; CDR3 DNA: TGTGCCAGCAGACCTTGGGACATCCGAGTGGGCGGGGAGCTGTTTTTT; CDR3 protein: CASRPWDIRVGGELFF